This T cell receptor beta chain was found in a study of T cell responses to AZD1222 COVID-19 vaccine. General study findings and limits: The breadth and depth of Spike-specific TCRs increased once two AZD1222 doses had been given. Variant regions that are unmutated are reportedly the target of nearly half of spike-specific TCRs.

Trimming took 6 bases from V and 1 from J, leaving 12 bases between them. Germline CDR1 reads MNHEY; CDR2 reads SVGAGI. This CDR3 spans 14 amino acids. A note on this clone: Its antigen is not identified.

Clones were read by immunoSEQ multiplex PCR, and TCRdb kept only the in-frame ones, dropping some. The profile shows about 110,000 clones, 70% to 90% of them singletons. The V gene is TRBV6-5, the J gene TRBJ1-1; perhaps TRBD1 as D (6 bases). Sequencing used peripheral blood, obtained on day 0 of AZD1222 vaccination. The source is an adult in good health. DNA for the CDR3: TGTGCCAGCAGACGAACAGGGCCGAACACTGAAGCTTTCTTT. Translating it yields CASRRTGPNTEAFF.